This TCR beta chain was profiled in a study of T cells in Graves' hyperthyroidism and ophthalmopathy. V was trimmed by 2 bases and J by 5 bases, leaving 14 bases between them. The CDR3 is made up of 15 amino acids. Per the germline V gene, CDR1 is SGHTS and CDR2 is YDEGEE. At least ten counts were recorded for this clonotype. Antigen specificity is unknown. Exclusion of patients followed from uncontrolled infection, other autoimmune disease, pregnancy or lactation. Study-wide results and limits: Most expanded thyroid clonotypes above 0.001 also appeared in blood.

RNA transcripts gave rise to amplified TCR beta CDR3 regions. First-round RT-PCR targeting the TCR CDR3 was performed with the HTBI primer set. TCRdb passed the multiplex PCR reads through MiXCR, listing each CDR3 protein once. Counted here are more than 500,000 distinct CDR3 sequences, 12% to 15% occurring once; the ten biggest clones make up 14%. Sequenced material: blood. This clonotype originated in a woman in her thirties or forties with Graves' hyperthyroidism. This rearrangement joins TRBV5-8 to TRBJ2-1, with TRBD1 as a possible D gene (5 bases). The CDR3 coding sequence is TGTGCCAGCAGCTTCCAGGGAAGGTTTGACAATGAGCAGTTCTTC. It is translated as CASSFQGRFDNEQFF.